This T cell receptor (beta chain) was identified in a study of blood T cells in healthy people across ages. This CDR3 has 19 residues. Trimming cost V 7 bases and J 0 bases, with 28 bases left between them. In germline, CDR1 is SGHRS, CDR2 YFSETQ. This clonotype was recorded at least ten times. No antigen is known for it. A second PCR, run for about 6 to 12 cycles, used a sample-barcoded 5' primer plus a J-beta primer mix. Each CDR3 protein is one row after TCRdb ran MiXCR on the 5' RACE reads. This sample carries about 930,000 distinct CDR3 sequences, 25% to 35% of them seen once, and the ten largest clones take 10% to 13%. Study findings and constraints: Observed TCR beta diversity showed a strong correlation with the percentage of naive T cells as measured by flow cytometry. Nothing was known about donor CMV status, and this possibly confounded expanded clonotype changes.

Total RNA extracted from each sample amounted to at least 5.5 micrograms. Another study also made use of these data, one on T cells of mothers and their children. This second study says: Related pairs of mothers and children showed slightly higher, non-significant overlap versus unrelated pairs.

The sample was blood. The receptor comes from a woman aged 35 to 49 in good health. The V call is TRBV5-1, the J call TRBJ2-5; tentatively, D is TRBD2 (6 bases). The CDR3 sequence is CASHGLQMSRRGNQETQYF. The CDR3 nucleotides are TGCGCCAGCCATGGCCTCCAAATGTCACGGCGGGGAAACCAAGAGACCCAGTACTTC.